What follows are 21 T cell receptor beta chains derived from one specimen sequenced in a study of tumor and adjacent non-tumor tissue in lung cancer. A modified ARM-PCR protocol with three rounds of nested PCR amplified TCRbeta. In TCRdb, the multiplex PCR reads were re-called with MiXCR into one record per CDR3 protein. This sample has 98,000 or so distinct CDR3 sequences, with approximately 80% found just once. The template was RNA from unsorted bulk tissue. More than 3 cm separated this lung sample from the edge of the tumor. The sequencing sample was made of distant non-tumor lung tissue. These receptors all come from a man aged 60 to 69 with small cell lung cancer.

Of note for this clonotype: The junction shows a germline mismatch at one end, possibly a read error. The chain links TRBV20-1 to TRBJ1-2; TRBD1 agrees at 8 bases. The germline gives CDR1 DFQATT, CDR2 SNEGSKA (reference sequence). The CDR3 extends over 13 amino acids. The CDR3: CSTRGDRGDAYTF. The CDR3 DNA follows: TGCAGTACTAGAGGAGACAGGGGTGATGCCTACACCTTC.

This clonotype was detected once. The conserved phenylalanine or tryptophan normally closing the CDR3 is absent here, so this likely arose from a read error. The rearrangement uses TRBV4-1 and TRBJ2-2; D possibly corresponds to TRBD2 (5 bases). The V gene's germline CDR1 is MGHRA and CDR2 YSYEKL. The CDR3 has 15 amino acids. Trimming removed 7 bases from V and 2 bases from J, with 14 bases in between. The CDR3 is CASNRGMINTGELFS. The CDR3 nucleotides read TGCGCCAGCAACCGAGGGATGATAAACACCGGGGAGCTGTTTTCT.

A note on this clonotype: An end of the junction differs from the germline gene, which may be a read error. V usage is TRBV6-5 and J usage is TRBJ2-1; TRBD2 aligns across 11 bases. Germline assignment: CDR1 MNHEY and CDR2 SVGAGI. CDR3 size: 17 residues. CDR3 residues: CASTYSVWGLADDEQFF. For the CDR3, the DNA is TGTGCCAGCACTTACTCGGTCTGGGGACTAGCGGACGATGAGCAGTTCTTC.

This clonotype has a handful of counts. One end of the junction varies from germline; a read error may be responsible. The rearrangement uses TRBV28 and TRBJ2-7; no firm D call. The CDR3 sequence is 13 residues long. Looked up from germline, CDR1 is MDHEN and CDR2 is SYDVKM. The CDR3 here is CASNNPGLYDQYF. The CDR3 DNA follows: TGTGCCAGCAACAATCCGGGCCTCTACGATCAGTACTTC.

Points on this clonotype: One junction end does not reproduce the germline sequence, and a read error may be involved. This rearrangement joins TRBV6-6 to TRBJ2-7; D may be TRBD1 (5 bases). The CDR3 is made up of 15 amino acids. Germline CDR1 reads MNHNY; CDR2 reads SVGAGI (reference sequence). CDR3 nucleotide sequence: TGTGCCAGCAGTTGGGCAAGGGGCGATCTCGACGAGCAATACTTC. Translated, it gives CASSWARGDLDEQYF.

This clonotype was seen repeatedly, ten times or more. The genes are TRBV6-2 or TRBV6-3 and TRBJ2-7; TRBD2 agrees at 14 bases. CDR3 size: 15 residues. Per the germline V gene, CDR1 is MNHEY and CDR2 is SVGEGT. V shed 4 bases and J 2 bases; nucleotides not matched to a gene: 1. The CDR3 region has the DNA TGTGCCAGCAGTTTGGGACTAGCGGGAGCCTACGAGCAGTACGTC. It specifies CASSLGLAGAYEQYV.

With respect to this clonotype: One end of the junction does not line up with germline, which may come from a read error. The DNA for the CDR3 is TGTGCCAGCAGCGCCGCCAACGTCATGACTTTC. Its translation is CASSAANVMTF. This sequence joins TRBV6-1 and TRBJ2-6; D is undetermined. The CDR3 spans 11 residues. Germline CDR1 and CDR2: MNHNS and SASEGT.

The V and J genes are TRBV28 and TRBJ2-5; D not resolved. The CDR3 has 13 amino acids. V lost 6 bases to trimming and J lost 9 bases, with 17 bases between them. The germline CDR1 and CDR2 sequences are MDHEN and SYDVKM. DNA for the CDR3: TGTGCCAGCAGATCACCAGGTCCCGAGGCCCAGTACTTC. Protein sequence: CASRSPGPEAQYF.

The chain employs TRBV2 and TRBJ1-5; D not certain. The germline CDR1 and CDR2 sequences are SNHLY and FYNNEI. Trimming took 2 bases from V and 4 from J, leaving 18 bases between them. The CDR3 extends over 17 amino acids. CDR3 loop: CASSERTGSGGNQPQHF. The DNA for the CDR3 is TGTGCCAGCAGTGAACGGACTGGTTCAGGCGGGAATCAGCCCCAGCATTTT.

Concerning this clonotype: This may come from a read error, since a much larger clone is one base off. This chain connects TRBV20-1 to TRBJ1-2; TRBD1 might be the D (6 bases). The germline V gene has CDR1 DFQATT and CDR2 SNEGSKA (reference sequence). This CDR3 contains 15 residues. V lost 7 bases to trimming and J lost 8 bases, with 26 bases between them. The CDR3 DNA sequence: TGCAGTGTTTCCCCCCCCTCTGGGGGGCCTCAGGGCTACACCTTC. Translation gives CSVSPPSGGPQGYTF.

In the case of this clonotype: Mismatch with germline at one junction end may stem from a read error. The chain combines TRBV18 with TRBJ2-3, with TRBD1 matching over 7 bases. This CDR3 has 13 residues. Per germline, CDR1 KGHSH and CDR2 LQKENI. For the CDR3, the DNA is TGTGCCAGCACCGAAGGGGGCCCAGATACGCTGTATTTT. It is translated as CASTEGGPDTLYF.

In the case of this clonotype: Here the CDR3 omits its conserved ending phenylalanine or tryptophan, so a read error is the likely source. The chain couples TRBV6-1 to TRBJ2-1; 8 bases map to TRBD2. Trimming cost V 11 bases and J 6 bases; bases outside gene matches: 12. The CDR3 totals 14 residues. Germline V CDR1 and CDR2: MNHNS, SASEGT. The CDR3 coding sequence is TGTGCCCGCTGGTCCGGGAGGGCCGTCAATGAGCAGTTCCTC. It encodes CARWSGRAVNEQFL.

Turning to this clonotype: No conserved phenylalanine or tryptophan is present at the end of the CDR3, so a read error is the likely explanation. The CDR3 is CARSIEMTGVRTQYL. The DNA of the CDR3 is TGCGCCAGGTCCATCGAGATGACGGGGGTGAGGACCCAGTACCTC. The gene calls are TRBV4-1 and TRBJ2-5; maybe TRBD2 (6 bases). The CDR3 contains 15 residues. V was cut by 9 bases and J by 7 bases, with 24 bases left in between. Germline CDR1 reads MGHRA; CDR2 reads YSYEKL.

As regards this clonotype: Its ends do not fully match the called genes, so a read error is possible. This chain uses TRBV5-1 with TRBJ2-2; no reliable D call. Germline CDR1 is SGHRS and CDR2 is YFSETQ. The CDR3 extends over 15 amino acids. The chain's CDR3 is CTSTVDGRDTGELFF. CDR3 DNA: TGTACCAGCACCGTCGACGGCCGGGACACCGGGGAGCTGTTTTTT.

The J gene is TRBJ1-5, the V gene TRBV12-3 or TRBV12-4; weak D call: TRBD1 (6 bases). V dropped 8 bases and J dropped 6 bases, with 17 bases sitting between them. The length of the CDR3 is 14 residues. CDR3 in DNA: TGTGCCAGCGACCGACTGGGGGCAGGTCAGCCCCAGCATTTT. Its protein is CASDRLGAGQPQHF.

A note on this clonotype: A read error may explain this, as a much larger clone is one base away. Since the CDR3 does not end with the conserved phenylalanine or tryptophan, this likely comes from a read error. V usage is TRBV6-2 or TRBV6-3 and J usage is TRBJ2-7; D is undetermined. The CDR3 is made up of 16 amino acids. CDR1 is MNHEY and CDR2 is SVGEGT in the germline V gene. V was cut by 5 bases and J by 3 bases, with 20 bases left in between. CDR3: CASSLISKGPHYEQYL. CDR3 DNA: TGTGCCAGCAGTCTGATTTCGAAGGGTCCGCACTACGAGCAGTACCTC.

The chain joins TRBV4-1 to TRBJ1-5; D is ambiguous. The length of the CDR3 is 13 residues. The germline V and J ends were trimmed by 6 bases and 6 bases, with 12 bases remaining between them. Per the germline V gene, CDR1 is MGHRA and CDR2 is YSYEKL. DNA of the CDR3: TGCGCCAGCAGTCAGGCGGTGTCTCAGCCCCAGCATTTT. This gives the protein CASSQAVSQPQHF.

The rearrangement joins TRBV28 to TRBJ2-5; no firm D call. Germline CDR1 and CDR2: MDHEN and SYDVKM. Trimming left V 5 bases short and J 5 bases short, with 12 bases between. The CDR3 spans 13 residues. The CDR3 DNA sequence: TGTGCCAGCAGTCCAGAGGAGTGGGAGACCCAGTACTTC. Translating it yields CASSPEEWETQYF. The full variable domain, with the rest looked up from reference TRBV28 and TRBJ2-5, is DVKVTQSSRYLVKRTGEKVFLECVQDMDHENMFWYRQDPGLGLRLIYFSYDVKMKEKGDIPEGYSVSREKKERFSLILESASTNQTSMYLCASSPEEWETQYFGPGTRLLVL.

This sequence joins TRBV4-1 and TRBJ2-2, with 10 bases aligning to TRBD2. Trimming removed 5 bases from V and 11 bases from J; junction bases left unmatched: 11. CDR1 and CDR2 (germline): MGHRA, YSYEKL. The CDR3 runs to 15 residues. The CDR3 DNA reads TGCGCCAGCAGCAGCGGGGGGGCCTATACCGATGAGCTGTTTTTT. Translation: CASSSGGAYTDELFF.

As for this clonotype: Its ends do not fully match the called genes, so a read error is possible. This sequence joins TRBV6-2 or TRBV6-3 and TRBJ2-2, with D possibly matching TRBD2 (5 bases). The CDR3 is 13 residues long. Germline loops: CDR1 MNHEY, CDR2 SVGEGT. CDR3 sequence reads: CASSYLSAGELLF. CDR3 in DNA: TGTGCCAGCAGTTACCTTTCAGCCGGGGAGCTGTTATTT.

This clonotype came up many times. The chain has TRBV6-1 and TRBJ2-5; tentative D call: TRBD2 (6 bases). V lost 6 bases and J lost 4, with 18 bases in between. Germline V gene lookup returns CDR1 MNHNS and CDR2 SASEGT. This CDR3 spans 15 amino acids. The CDR3 DNA reads as TGTGCCAGCAGCGCGGGACTGGTCGGAACAGAGACCCAGTACTTC. Its translation: CASSAGLVGTETQYF.